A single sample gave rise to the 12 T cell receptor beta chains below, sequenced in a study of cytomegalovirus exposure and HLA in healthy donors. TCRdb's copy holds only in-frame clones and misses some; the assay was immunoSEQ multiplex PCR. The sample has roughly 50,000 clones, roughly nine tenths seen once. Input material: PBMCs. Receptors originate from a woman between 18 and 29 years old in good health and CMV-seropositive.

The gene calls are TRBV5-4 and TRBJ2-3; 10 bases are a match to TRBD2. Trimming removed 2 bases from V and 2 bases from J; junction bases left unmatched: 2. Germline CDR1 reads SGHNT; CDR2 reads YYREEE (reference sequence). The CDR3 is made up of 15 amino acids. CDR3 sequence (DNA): TGTGCCAGCAGCTTAACTAGCGGGGACACAGATACGCAGTATTTT. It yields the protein CASSLTSGDTDTQYF. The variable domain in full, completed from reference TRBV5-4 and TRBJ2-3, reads ETGVTQSPTHLIKTRGQQVTLRCSSQSGHNTVSWYQQALGQGPQFIFQYYREEENGRGNFPPRFSGLQFPNYSSELNVNALELDDSALYLCASSLTSGDTDTQYFGPGTRLTVL.

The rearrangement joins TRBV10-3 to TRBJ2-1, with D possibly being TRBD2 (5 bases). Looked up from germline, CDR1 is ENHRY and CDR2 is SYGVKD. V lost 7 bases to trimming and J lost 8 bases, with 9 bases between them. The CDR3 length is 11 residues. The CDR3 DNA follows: TGTGCCATCAAAGAGGGTCATGAGCAGTTCTTC. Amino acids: CAIKEGHEQFF.

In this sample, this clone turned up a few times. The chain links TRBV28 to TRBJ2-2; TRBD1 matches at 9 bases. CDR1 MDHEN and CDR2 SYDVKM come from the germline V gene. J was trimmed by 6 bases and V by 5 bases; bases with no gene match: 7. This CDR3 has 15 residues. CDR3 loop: CASSLTGGASGELFF. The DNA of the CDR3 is TGTGCCAGCAGTCTAACAGGGGGCGCATCCGGGGAGCTGTTTTTT. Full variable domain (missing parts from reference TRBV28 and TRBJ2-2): DVKVTQSSRYLVKRTGEKVFLECVQDMDHENMFWYRQDPGLGLRLIYFSYDVKMKEKGDIPEGYSVSREKKERFSLILESASTNQTSMYLCASSLTGGASGELFFGEGSRLTVL.

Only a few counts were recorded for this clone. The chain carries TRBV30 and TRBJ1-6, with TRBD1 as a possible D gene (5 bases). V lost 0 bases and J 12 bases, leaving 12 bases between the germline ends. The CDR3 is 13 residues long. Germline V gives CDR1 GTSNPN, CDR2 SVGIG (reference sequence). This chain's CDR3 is CAWSVNHQGPLHF. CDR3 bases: TGTGCCTGGAGTGTAAACCATCAGGGACCCCTCCACTTT.

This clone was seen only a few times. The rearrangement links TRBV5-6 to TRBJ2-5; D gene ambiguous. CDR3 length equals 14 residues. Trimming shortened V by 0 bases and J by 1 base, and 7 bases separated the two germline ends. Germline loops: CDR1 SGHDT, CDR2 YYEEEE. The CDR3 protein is CASSLVSVQETQYF. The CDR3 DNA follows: TGTGCCAGCAGCTTGGTTTCGGTCCAAGAGACCCAGTACTTC. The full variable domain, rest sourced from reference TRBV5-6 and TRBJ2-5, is DAGVTQSPTHLIKTRGQQVTLRCSPKSGHDTVSWYQQALGQGPQFIFQYYEEEERQRGNFPDRFSGHQFPNYSSELNVNALLLGDSALYLCASSLVSVQETQYFGPGTRLLVL.

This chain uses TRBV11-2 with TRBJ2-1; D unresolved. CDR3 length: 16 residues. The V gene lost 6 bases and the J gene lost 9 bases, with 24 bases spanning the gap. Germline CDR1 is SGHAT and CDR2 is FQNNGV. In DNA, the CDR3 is TGTGCCAGCAGTCTATTGCCTCCCTCCCCTTTTGGTGAGCAGTTCTTC. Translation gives CASSLLPPSPFGEQFF.

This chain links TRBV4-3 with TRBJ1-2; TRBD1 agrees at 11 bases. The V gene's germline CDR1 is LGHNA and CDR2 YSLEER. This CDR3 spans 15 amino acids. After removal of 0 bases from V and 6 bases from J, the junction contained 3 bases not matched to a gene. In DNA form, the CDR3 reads TGCGCCAGCAGCCAAGAGGACAGGGGGCTTGATGGCTACACCTTC. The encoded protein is CASSQEDRGLDGYTF.

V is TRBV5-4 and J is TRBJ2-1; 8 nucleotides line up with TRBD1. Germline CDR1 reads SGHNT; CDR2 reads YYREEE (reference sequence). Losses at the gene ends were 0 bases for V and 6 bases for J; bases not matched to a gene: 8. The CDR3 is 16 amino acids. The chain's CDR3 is CASSLAFRTGSNEQFF. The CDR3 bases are TGTGCCAGCAGCTTGGCTTTCCGGACAGGGTCCAATGAGCAGTTCTTC.

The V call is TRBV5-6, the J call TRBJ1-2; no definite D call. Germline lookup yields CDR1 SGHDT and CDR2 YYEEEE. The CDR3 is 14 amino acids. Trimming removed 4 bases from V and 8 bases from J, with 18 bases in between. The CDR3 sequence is CASSRQTLSWGYTF. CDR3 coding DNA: TGTGCCAGCAGCCGACAAACCCTGTCTTGGGGCTACACCTTC.

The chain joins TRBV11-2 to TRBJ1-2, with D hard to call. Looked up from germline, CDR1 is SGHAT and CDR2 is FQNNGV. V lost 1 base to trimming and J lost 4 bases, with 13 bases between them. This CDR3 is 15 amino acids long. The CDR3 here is CASSLVGETSYGYTF. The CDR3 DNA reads TGTGCCAGCAGCTTAGTCGGGGAGACCTCCTATGGCTACACCTTC.

CDR3 protein: CASSPTGASYNEQFF. The DNA for the CDR3 is TGCGCCAGCAGCCCCACAGGGGCTTCTTACAATGAGCAGTTCTTC. This chain links TRBV5-1 with TRBJ2-1, with 7 bases matching TRBD1. Germline CDR1 SGHRS, CDR2 YFSETQ. The CDR3 has 15 amino acids. With V trimmed by 4 bases and J by 4 bases, 8 bases remained unmatched.

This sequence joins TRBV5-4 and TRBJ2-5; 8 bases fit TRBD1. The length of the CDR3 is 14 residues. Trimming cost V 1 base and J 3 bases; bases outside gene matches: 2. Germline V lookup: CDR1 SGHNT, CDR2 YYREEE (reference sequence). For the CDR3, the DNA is TGTGCCAGCAGCTTGAACAGGGGGAAAGAGACCCAGTACTTC. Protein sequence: CASSLNRGKETQYF.